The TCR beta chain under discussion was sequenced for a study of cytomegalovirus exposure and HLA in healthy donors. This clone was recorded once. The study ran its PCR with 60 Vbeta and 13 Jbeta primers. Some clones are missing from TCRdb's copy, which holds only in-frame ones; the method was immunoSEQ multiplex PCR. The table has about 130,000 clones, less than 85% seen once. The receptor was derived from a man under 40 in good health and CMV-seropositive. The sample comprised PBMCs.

CDR3 nucleotide sequence: TGTGCCAGTAGTATAACAGGGGGTAGTGGGGAGACCCAGTACTTC. It yields the protein CASSITGGSGETQYF. The chain employs TRBV19 and TRBJ2-5, with 8 bases lining up with TRBD1. This CDR3 spans 15 amino acids. The V and J ends lost 2 bases and 5 bases, in that order; junction bases with no gene match: 7. Germline values: CDR1 LNHDA, CDR2 SQIVND (reference sequence). The variable domain in full, with the rest retrieved from reference TRBV19 and TRBJ2-5, is DGGITQSPKYLFRKEGQNVTLSCEQNLNHDAMYWYRQDPGQGLRLIYYSQIVNDFQKGDIAEGYSVSREKKESFPLTVTSAQKNPTAFYLCASSITGGSGETQYFGPGTRLLVL.